Given below is one T cell receptor beta chain in context. Its antigen remains unidentified. In the ViraFEST assay, antigen-specific CD4+ clonotypes were identified by expansion after peptide-pool stimulation. The authors isolated CD4+ T cells after about eleven days of culture. Vaccinees lacked prior SARS-CoV-2 infection and tested negative for nucleocapsid antibodies. This sample is drawn from a study of vaccination effects on CD4 cells after COVID-19. This table comes from immunoSEQ multiplex PCR, and its TCRdb copy is limited to in-frame clones, with some not included. The sample records under 45,000 clones, 65% to 80% being singletons. The CDR3 contains 18 residues. CDR1 is SGHVS, CDR2 FQNEAQ, per germline. The ends were cut back, 5 bases at V and 0 bases at J, with 22 bases in the middle. Study results and caveats: Marked clonal contraction was seen late after vaccination (in both infection- and vaccine-induced clones).

The clonotype originates from a human donor who received a COVID-19 vaccine. The sample was CD4+ T cells from PBMCs cultured with HCoV-NL63 spike peptides, taken before COVID-19 vaccination. The genes are TRBV7-8 and TRBJ1-1, with D unclear. CDR3 amino acids: CASSPPWGPNLMNTEAFF. As DNA, the CDR3 is TGTGCCAGCAGCCCACCCTGGGGTCCCAATCTCATGAACACTGAAGCTTTCTTT. The variable domain in full, with the rest retrieved from reference TRBV7-8 and TRBJ1-1, is GAGVSQSPRYKVAKRGQDVALRCDPISGHVSLFWYQQALGQGPEFLTYFQNEAQLDKSGLPSDRFFAERPEGSVSTLKIQRTQQEDSAVYLCASSPPWGPNLMNTEAFFGQGTRLTVV.